This T cell receptor beta chain comes out of a study of shared clonotypes between healthy human individuals (dated by TCRdb to 2019 to 2021). Some background on the complete study: The cohort included three men and a couple of women between 18 and 49 years of age. Between about 0.8 and 9.5 billion PBMCs per donor were obtained by leukapheresis. To estimate repertoire size and how much clonotype sharing occurs between individuals, the study deeply sequenced the blood TCR repertoires of roughly 5 healthy adults. Different laboratories and diverse techniques were used to prepare libraries and sequence TCR repertoires, to increase sequencing depth and limit assay-specific biases. For each donor, three plates each were used for CD4 naive and CD4 memory, two plates were used for CD8 naive, and one plate was used for CD8 memory. Results the study describes overall, beyond this receptor: Pairwise subsampling led to the expectation that sequencing depth would affect the degree of clonotype sharing among donors. Higher generation probabilities were observed for clonotypes shared by all four sorted-subset donors than for non-shared clonotypes. Rarefaction of sorted-subset datasets indicated incomplete sequencing despite the large sequencing depth. Larger estimated clonotype richness was generally found for naive subsets than for memory subsets. The small number of donors limited the genetic and exposure-history diversity represented. About 4.5% of naive CD4, around 3.5% of naive CD8, 2% to 2.5% of memory CD4, and 0.4% of memory CD8 clonotypes were shared across several donors. Sampling was restricted to blood, and TCR repertoires in tissue are likely to differ from TCR repertoires in blood.

TCR CDR3 regions were amplified from genomic DNA by multiplex PCR using the deep immunoSEQ assay. Genomic DNA extracted from each cell subset was distributed evenly over all wells of several immunoSEQ 96-well plates, and each plate served as one replicate. Each replicate PCR for sorted subsets received around 0.2 ug genomic DNA, equal to about 30,000 T cell genomes. Purified libraries were measured with a Qubit 3.0 fluorometer, size-checked on a Bioanalyzer 2100, and measured again with the KAPA Library Quantification kit. Every immunoSEQ 96-well plate was sequenced on a separate single-read 150-cycle Illumina NextSeq 550 flow cell. As for how the authors treated the data: Because the immunoSEQ output held only junctional sequences and lacked quality scores, the filtering could not match the filtering applied to full-length reads. To assign V/J genes and CDR3, sequences were annotated against IMGT germline references using PyIR, a Python wrapper for IgBLAST v1.9. Reads were filtered out if the reads had weak V/J assignments (E-value above 1e-6), no CDR3, stop codons, out-of-frame junctions, or ambiguous translated residues. V3J clonotypes were defined as sequences sharing an identical inferred V gene, J gene, and CDR3 amino acid sequence. Percentage overlap between repertoires was computed as shared unique clonotypes divided by the size of the smaller repertoire. Three approaches were used to assess repertoire richness: RTK rarefaction, the Chao1 estimator, and Recon v2.1 estimates of unobserved clonotypes. Generation probabilities for all TCRbeta clonotypes obtained by the gDNA method from several donors were computed using OLGA. TCRdb mirrors the immuneACCESS table, restricted to in-frame sequences. Some clones are absent from its copies; in checked studies, under half trace to an unresolved V gene, and the reason for the others is unknown. That table supplies the V and J calls and clone size; D and trimming were determined from the DNA. Across this sample there are about 1 million clones, with roughly 80% seen only once. The ten largest clonotypes hold around 1.5% of the sample.

Donors were healthy HIV-negative adults with no recently reported acute infections or vaccinations. Only Caucasian adults living in Nashville, Tennessee, USA were represented among the donors. Magnetic negative selection was used to enrich CD4+ T cells, after which naive cells were positively selected on CD45RA and the negative fraction became the memory subset. Blood was collected by leukapheresis, and PBMCs were isolated by Ficoll-Histopaque density gradient centrifugation and then cryopreserved in liquid nitrogen vapor phase. Purity and quantity of every magnetically sorted T cell population were checked by analytical flow cytometry. From each sorted fraction, genomic DNA was isolated and quantified by UV absorbance on a Nanodrop 2000c. This clone appeared a few times. Its antigen remains undetermined. There are no base qualities to consult, and no much larger clone falls within one base. Inclusive of the bounding cysteine and phenylalanine, the CDR3 is 14 residues long. The only DNA kept is the CDR3, 42 bases in frame from the first base. CDR1 LNHDA and CDR2 SQIVND are derived from the germline V gene (reference sequence). At the junction V is shortened by 5 bases and J by 5 bases, with 15 bases in between.

The receptor chain draws on TRBV19 and TRBJ1-2; the D gene is perhaps TRBD1, on 6 matching bases. This clonotype was sampled from a man aged 18 to 30 in good health. Sequenced material: memory CD4+ T cells sorted from blood. Read against the paper, the sample's cell subset or site label means: CD45RA-negative fraction. Here is the DNA: TGTGCCAGTAGTCCTAACAGGGCCACGTATGGCTACACCTTC. This sequence encodes CASSPNRATYGYTF.